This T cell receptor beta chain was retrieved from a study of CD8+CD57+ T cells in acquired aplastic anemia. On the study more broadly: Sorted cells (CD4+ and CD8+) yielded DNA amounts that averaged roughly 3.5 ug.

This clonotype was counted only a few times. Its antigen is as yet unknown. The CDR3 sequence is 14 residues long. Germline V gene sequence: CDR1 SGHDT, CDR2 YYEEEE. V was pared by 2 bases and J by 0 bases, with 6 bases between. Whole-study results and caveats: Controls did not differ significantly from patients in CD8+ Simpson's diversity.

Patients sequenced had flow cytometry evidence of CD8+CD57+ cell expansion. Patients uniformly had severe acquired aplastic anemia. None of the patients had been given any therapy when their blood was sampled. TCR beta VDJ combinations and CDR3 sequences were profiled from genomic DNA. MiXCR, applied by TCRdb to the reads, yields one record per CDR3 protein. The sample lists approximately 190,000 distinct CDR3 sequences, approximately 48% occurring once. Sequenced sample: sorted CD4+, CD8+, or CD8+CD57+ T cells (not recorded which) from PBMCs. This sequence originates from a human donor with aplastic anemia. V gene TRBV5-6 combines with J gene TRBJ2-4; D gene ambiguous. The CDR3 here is CASSFPLAKNIQYF. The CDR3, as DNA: TGTGCCAGCAGCTTCCCGTTAGCCAAAAACATTCAGTACTTC.